This TCR beta chain was identified during a study of cytomegalovirus exposure and HLA in healthy donors. Whole-study results and caveats: Associated with HLA alleles at 0.05 false discovery rate in a later analysis were 16,951 TCR beta sequences.

Primers for the PCR totalled 60 Vbeta and 13 Jbeta. Repertoires were generated with immunoSEQ multiplex PCR, while TCRdb's copy carries only in-frame clones and drops some. The table records some 120,000 clones, over 60% of them present only once. Points on this clone: The antigen is not known. One junction end disagrees with the germline gene, perhaps due to a read error.

Germline values: CDR1 SEHNR, CDR2 FQNEAQ (reference sequence). CDR3 size: 14 residues. The V gene is TRBV7-9, the J gene TRBJ2-7; D perhaps matches TRBD1 (5 bases). Sequenced: PBMCs. The origin of this receptor is a middle-aged woman in good health and CMV-seropositive. CDR3 nucleotide sequence: TGTGCCAGCAGCTTATTGCAGGGAAAAGGAGTGTTACACTTC. Translated: CASSLLQGKGVLHF.